The source of this T cell receptor beta chain is a study of cytomegalovirus exposure and HLA in healthy donors. Use of 60 Vbeta and 13 Jbeta primers characterized the PCR. Data came from immunoSEQ multiplex PCR; TCRdb stores just in-frame clones and leaves some out. The sample records approximately 32,000 clones, 80% to 90% being singletons. This CDR3 is built from 17 residues. Germline-derived CDR1 and CDR2 are MNHEY and SMNVEV (reference sequence). The trim removed 6 bases at V and 4 bases at J, leaving 11 bases unmatched. The origin of this receptor is a woman aged 18-29 years in good health and CMV-seronegative. Sequencing was carried out using PBMCs. V gene TRBV27 combines with J gene TRBJ2-5; 13 bases fit TRBD2. The CDR3 nucleotides read TGTGCCAGCAGATCCCTGGGGACTAGCGGGATTGTAGAGACCCAGTACTTC. It specifies CASRSLGTSGIVETQYF.